The source of this T cell receptor (beta chain) is a study of cytotoxic CD8 clonotypes in ibrutinib-treated CLL (dated by TCRdb to the early 2020s). For context, the study as a whole: The cohort included some 14 treatment-naive and under 13 relapsed/refractory patients; around 17 were IGHV unmutated. Of the 86 participants in the trial, approximately 26 had longitudinal samples available. All remission and progressive disease samples were collected while patients were still receiving ibrutinib. Responses were partial in around 25 patients and complete in 2; after median about 70 months follow-up, roughly 14 stayed in remission and some twelve progressed. Samples averaged approximately 260,000 productive templates and approximately 100,000 productive rearrangements. Cryopreserved peripheral blood mononuclear cells were collected at three points: before therapy, at response, and at either sustained remission or disease progression. Response samples were taken after a median of roughly a year on treatment, ranging from about 6 to 40 months. The investigation overall reported the following: Sampling times were not matched between patients in sustained remission and patients whose disease was progressing, and lymph node repertoires were not examined. At baseline, clonality was higher than in age-matched healthy donors and showed a strong correlation with circulating CD8+ T-cell counts. Public clonotypes were rare and either shrank or stayed stable during treatment, and the rise in clonality at ibrutinib response reflected expansion of private clonotypes. An increase in clonality was observed at ibrutinib response, with clonality remaining stable during sustained remission and falling back toward baseline at progression.

Each clonotype received, on average, around 10x coverage in deep resolution sequencing performed on a MiSeq, where the target depth lay between 1 in 1 million and 1 in 200,000 T cells. The immunoSEQ hsTCRB Kit was used to generate the TCR beta libraries. The study's processing was this. ImmunoSEQ Data Assistant and ImmunoSEQ Analyzer were used for data analysis, and V, D and J genes were assigned according to IMGT definitions. Clonality, with values ranging from 0 to 1, was calculated as one minus the normalized Shannon entropy of productive rearrangement frequencies. Only overrepresented clonotypes making up at least 0.05% of the repertoire of each patient were included in the public clonotype analysis. Approximately 13 age-matched healthy donor repertoires from immuneACCESS served as clonality controls. TCRdb took over this immuneACCESS table, retaining in-frame rearrangements with V and J assigned. Such tables are incomplete; in checked studies, under half of the missing clones stem from an unresolved V gene, and the remainder is unexplained. The V and J calls and clone size were taken over from that table, and D and trimming were inferred from the DNA. The sample records more than 85,000 clones, approximately 80% of which are singletons. Roughly 24% of the sample is taken by the ten largest.

What the time point label conveys for this sample: approximately 25 months on ibrutinib. For TCR beta library preparation, about 2 micrograms of genomic DNA was extracted from cryopreserved PBMCs. High-throughput TCR beta sequencing was performed on longitudinal blood samples from CLL patients receiving ibrutinib monotherapy. The patients were enrolled in a single-center, open-label phase 2 trial of ibrutinib monotherapy. The CDR3 runs 13 amino acids, cysteine and phenylalanine included. The retained sequence is limited to the CDR3, 39 bases, with the frame set at the first base. CDR1 and CDR2 are read off the germline V gene as SNHLY and FYNNEI. The sample holds one count of this clone. Its target antigen remains unknown. Per-nucleotide qualities are absent, and no much larger clonotype sits a single base away.

The input for sequencing was PBMCs, taken after 24 months of ibrutinib treatment. In this chain, TRBV2 is recombined with TRBJ2-7; 7 junctional bases match TRBD1. This sequence originates from a human donor with chronic lymphocytic leukemia. The CDR3 region reads CTSQGSYHYEQYF. The DNA reads as follows: TGTACCTCACAGGGGAGTTACCATTACGAGCAGTACTTC.